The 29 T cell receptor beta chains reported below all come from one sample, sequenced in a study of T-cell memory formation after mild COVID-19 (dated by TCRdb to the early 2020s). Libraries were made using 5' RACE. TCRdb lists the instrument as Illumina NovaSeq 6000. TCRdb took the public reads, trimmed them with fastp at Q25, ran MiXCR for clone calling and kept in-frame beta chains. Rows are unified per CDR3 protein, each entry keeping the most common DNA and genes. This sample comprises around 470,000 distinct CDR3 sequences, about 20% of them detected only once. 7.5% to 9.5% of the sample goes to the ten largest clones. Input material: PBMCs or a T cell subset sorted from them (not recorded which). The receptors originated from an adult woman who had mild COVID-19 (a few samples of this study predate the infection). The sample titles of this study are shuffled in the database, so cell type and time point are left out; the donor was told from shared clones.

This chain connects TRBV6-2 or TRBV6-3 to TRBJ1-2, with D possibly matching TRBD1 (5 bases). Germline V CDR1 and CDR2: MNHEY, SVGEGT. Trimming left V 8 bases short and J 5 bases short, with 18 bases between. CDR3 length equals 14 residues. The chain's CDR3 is CASGLGLRWYGYTF. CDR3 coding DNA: TGTGCCAGCGGGCTGGGACTCCGCTGGTATGGCTACACCTTC.

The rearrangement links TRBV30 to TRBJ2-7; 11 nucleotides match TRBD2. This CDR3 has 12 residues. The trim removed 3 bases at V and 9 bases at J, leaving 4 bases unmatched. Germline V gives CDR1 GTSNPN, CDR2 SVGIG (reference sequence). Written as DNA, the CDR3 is TGTGCCTGGAGACTAGCGGGAGTGGTGCAGTACTTC. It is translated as CAWRLAGVVQYF.

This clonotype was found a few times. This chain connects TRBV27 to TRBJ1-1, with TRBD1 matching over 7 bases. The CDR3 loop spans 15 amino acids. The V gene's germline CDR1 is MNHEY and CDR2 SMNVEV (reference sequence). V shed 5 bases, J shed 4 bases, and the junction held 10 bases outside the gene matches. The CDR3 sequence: CASSRLTGLGTEAFF. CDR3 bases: TGTGCCAGCAGTCGTTTGACAGGGCTCGGCACTGAAGCTTTCTTT.

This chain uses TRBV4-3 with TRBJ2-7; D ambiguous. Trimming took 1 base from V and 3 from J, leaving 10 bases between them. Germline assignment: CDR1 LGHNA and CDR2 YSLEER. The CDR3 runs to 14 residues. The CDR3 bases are TGCGCCAGCAGCCAAGGATCAAGGAACTACGAGCAGTACTTC. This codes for CASSQGSRNYEQYF.

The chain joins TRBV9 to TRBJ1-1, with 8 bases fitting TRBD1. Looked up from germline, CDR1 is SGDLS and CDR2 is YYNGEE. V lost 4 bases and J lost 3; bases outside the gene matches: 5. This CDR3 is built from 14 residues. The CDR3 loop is CASSLGTGDTEAFF. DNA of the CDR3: TGTGCCAGCAGCCTGGGGACAGGCGACACTGAAGCTTTCTTT. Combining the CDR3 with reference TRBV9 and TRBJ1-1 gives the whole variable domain DSGVTQTPKHLITATGQRVTLRCSPRSGDLSVYWYQQSLDQGLQFLIQYYNGEERAKGNILERFSAQQFPDLHSELNLSSLELGDSALYFCASSLGTGDTEAFFGQGTRLTVV.

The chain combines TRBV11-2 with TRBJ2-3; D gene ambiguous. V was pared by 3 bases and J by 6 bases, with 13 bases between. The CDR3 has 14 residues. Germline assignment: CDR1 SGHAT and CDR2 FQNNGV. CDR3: CASSFGRPPDTQYF. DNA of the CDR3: TGTGCCAGCAGCTTCGGGCGCCCCCCGGATACGCAGTATTTT.

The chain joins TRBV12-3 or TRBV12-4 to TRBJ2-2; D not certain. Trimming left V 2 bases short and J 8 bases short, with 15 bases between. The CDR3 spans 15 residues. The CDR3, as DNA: TGTGCCAGCAGTTTAAATCTAATCGGGCGGGGGGAGCTGTTTTTT. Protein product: CASSLNLIGRGELFF.

The CDR3 DNA follows: TGTGCCAGCAGCTCCGGGTGGCTAAGGGGGCAAGAGACCCAGTACTTC. Amino acid sequence: CASSSGWLRGQETQYF. The J gene is TRBJ2-5, the V gene TRBV7-9, with D tentatively TRBD1 (6 bases). Germline V CDR1 and CDR2: SEHNR, FQNEAQ (reference sequence). This CDR3 contains 16 residues. V was shortened by 4 bases and J by 2 bases, with 17 bases between the two germline ends. Full variable domain (outside the CDR3, taken from reference TRBV7-9 and TRBJ2-5): DTGVSQNPRHKITKRGQNVTFRCDPISEHNRLYWYRQTLGQGPEFLTYFQNEAQLEKSRLLSDRFSAERPKGSFSTLEIQRTEQGDSAMYLCASSSGWLRGQETQYFGPGTRLLVL.

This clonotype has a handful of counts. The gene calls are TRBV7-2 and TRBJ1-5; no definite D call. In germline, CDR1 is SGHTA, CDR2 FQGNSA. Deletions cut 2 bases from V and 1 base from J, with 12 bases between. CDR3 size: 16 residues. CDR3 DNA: TGTGCCAGCAGCTTACGGGCCCTGGGGAGCAATCAGCCCCAGCATTTT. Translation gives CASSLRALGSNQPQHF.

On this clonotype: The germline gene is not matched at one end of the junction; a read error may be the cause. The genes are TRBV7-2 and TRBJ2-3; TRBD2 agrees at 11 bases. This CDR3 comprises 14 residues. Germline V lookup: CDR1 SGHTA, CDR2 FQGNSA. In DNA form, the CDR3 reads TGTGACAGCAGCCTAGGGACTAGCGGACGCCATAAGTATTTT. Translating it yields CDSSLGTSGRHKYF.

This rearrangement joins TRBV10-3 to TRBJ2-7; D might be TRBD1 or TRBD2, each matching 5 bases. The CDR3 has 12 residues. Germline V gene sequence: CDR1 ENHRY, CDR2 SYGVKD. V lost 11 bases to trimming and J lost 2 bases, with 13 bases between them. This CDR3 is CAFGTNPYEQYF. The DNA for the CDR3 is TGTGCCTTCGGGACCAACCCCTACGAGCAGTACTTC.

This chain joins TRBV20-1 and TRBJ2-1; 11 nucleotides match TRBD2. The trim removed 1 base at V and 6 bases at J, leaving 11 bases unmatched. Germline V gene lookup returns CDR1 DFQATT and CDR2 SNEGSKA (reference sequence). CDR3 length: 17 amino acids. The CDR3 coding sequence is TGCAGTGCTAGAGGTCGCCGGTCTAGCGGGGGGTTCAATGAGCAGTTCTTC. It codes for CSARGRRSSGGFNEQFF.

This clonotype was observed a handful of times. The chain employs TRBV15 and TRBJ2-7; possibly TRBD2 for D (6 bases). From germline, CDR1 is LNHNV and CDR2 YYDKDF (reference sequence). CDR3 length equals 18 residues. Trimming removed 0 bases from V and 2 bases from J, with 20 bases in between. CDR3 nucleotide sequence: TGTGCCACCAGCAGAGATGGGGATCCGTTCGGGGGAACCTACGAGCAGTACTTC. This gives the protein CATSRDGDPFGGTYEQYF.

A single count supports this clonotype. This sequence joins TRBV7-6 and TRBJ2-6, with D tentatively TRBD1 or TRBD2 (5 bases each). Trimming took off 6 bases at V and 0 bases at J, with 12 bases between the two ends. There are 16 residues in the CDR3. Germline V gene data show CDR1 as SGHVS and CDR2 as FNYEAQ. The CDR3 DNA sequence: TGTGCCAGCAGTCCCGGGGCAGTCTCTGGGGCCAACGTCCTGACTTTC. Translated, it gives CASSPGAVSGANVLTF.

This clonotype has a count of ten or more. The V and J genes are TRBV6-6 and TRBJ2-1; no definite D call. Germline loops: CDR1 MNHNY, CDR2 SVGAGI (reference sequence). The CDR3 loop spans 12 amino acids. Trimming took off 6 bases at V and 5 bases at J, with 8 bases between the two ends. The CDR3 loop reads CASSLQNNEQFF. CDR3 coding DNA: TGTGCCAGCAGCTTACAGAACAATGAGCAGTTCTTC.

CDR3 nucleotides: TGTGCCAGCAGCTTATCTTCGATGGGGAATTATAATTCACCCCTCCACTTT. It encodes CASSLSSMGNYNSPLHF. V usage is TRBV13 and J usage is TRBJ1-6; D gene uncertain. CDR3 length: 17 residues. V dropped 2 bases and J dropped 4 bases, with 15 bases sitting between them. Germline CDR1 and CDR2: PRHDT and FYEKMQ (reference sequence).

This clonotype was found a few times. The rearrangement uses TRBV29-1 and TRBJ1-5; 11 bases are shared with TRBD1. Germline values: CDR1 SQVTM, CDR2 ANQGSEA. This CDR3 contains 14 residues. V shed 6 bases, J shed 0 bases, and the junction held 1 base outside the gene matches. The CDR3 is CSVGTGGSNQPQHF. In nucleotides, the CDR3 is TGCAGCGTAGGGACAGGGGGTAGCAATCAGCCCCAGCATTTT.

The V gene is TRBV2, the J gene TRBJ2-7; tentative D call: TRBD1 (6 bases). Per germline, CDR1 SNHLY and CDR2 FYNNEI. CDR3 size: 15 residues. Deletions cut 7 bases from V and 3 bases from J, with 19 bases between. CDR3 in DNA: TGTGCCAGCACTATTTCGGGACATCTAATCTACGAGCAGTACTTC. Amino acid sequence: CASTISGHLIYEQYF.

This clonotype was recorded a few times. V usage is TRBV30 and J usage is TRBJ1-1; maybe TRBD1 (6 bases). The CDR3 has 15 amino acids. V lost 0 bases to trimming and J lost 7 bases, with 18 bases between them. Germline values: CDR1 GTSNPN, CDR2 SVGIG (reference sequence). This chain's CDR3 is CAWSVLTPGEGEAFF. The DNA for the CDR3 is TGTGCCTGGAGTGTACTTACCCCAGGGGAAGGTGAAGCTTTCTTT.

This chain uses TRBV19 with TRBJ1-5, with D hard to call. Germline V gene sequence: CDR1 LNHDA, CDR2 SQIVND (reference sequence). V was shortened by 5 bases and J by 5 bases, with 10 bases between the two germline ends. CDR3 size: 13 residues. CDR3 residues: CASSPGIDQPQHF. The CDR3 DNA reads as TGTGCCAGTAGTCCCGGCATTGATCAGCCCCAGCATTTT.

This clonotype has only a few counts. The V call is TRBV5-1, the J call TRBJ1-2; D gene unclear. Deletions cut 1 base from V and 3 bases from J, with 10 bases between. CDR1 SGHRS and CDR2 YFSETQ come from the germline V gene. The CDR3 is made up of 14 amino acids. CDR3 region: CASSLLVQDYGYTF. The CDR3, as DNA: TGCGCCAGCAGCTTGTTGGTCCAGGACTATGGCTACACCTTC.

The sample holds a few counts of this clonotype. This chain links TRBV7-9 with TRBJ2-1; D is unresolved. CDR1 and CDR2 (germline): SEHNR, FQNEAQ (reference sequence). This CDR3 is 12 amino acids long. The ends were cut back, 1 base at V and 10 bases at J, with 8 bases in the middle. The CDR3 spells CASSLEGSEQFF. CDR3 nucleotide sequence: TGTGCCAGCAGCTTAGAGGGCTCCGAGCAGTTCTTC.

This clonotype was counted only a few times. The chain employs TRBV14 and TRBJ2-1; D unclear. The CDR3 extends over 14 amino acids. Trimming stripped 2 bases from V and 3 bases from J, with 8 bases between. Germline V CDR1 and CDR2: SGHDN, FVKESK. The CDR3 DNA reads TGTGCCAGCAGCCAAAGGCTGAGCTACAATGAGCAGTTCTTC. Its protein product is CASSQRLSYNEQFF.

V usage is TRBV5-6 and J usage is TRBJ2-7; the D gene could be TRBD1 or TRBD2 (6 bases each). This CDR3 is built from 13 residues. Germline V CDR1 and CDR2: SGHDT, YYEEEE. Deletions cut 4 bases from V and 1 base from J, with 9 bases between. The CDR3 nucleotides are TGTGCCAGCAGCGTAGGGGGGTCCTACGAGCAGTACTTC. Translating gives CASSVGGSYEQYF. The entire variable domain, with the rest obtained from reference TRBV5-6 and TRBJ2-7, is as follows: DAGVTQSPTHLIKTRGQQVTLRCSPKSGHDTVSWYQQALGQGPQFIFQYYEEEERQRGNFPDRFSGHQFPNYSSELNVNALLLGDSALYLCASSVGGSYEQYFGPGTRLTVT.

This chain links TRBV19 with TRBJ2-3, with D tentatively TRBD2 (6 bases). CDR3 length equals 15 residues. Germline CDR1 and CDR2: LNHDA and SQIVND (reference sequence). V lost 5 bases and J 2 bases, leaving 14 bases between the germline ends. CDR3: CASSGTGSHTDTQYF. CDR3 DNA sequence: TGTGCCAGTAGTGGGACCGGGAGTCACACAGATACGCAGTATTTT.

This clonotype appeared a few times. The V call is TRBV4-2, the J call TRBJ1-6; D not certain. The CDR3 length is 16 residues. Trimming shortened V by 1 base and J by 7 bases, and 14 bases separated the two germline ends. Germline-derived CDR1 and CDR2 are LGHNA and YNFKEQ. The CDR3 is CASSQGANIANSPLHF. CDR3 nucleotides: TGTGCCAGCAGCCAAGGTGCAAACATCGCCAATTCACCCCTCCACTTT.

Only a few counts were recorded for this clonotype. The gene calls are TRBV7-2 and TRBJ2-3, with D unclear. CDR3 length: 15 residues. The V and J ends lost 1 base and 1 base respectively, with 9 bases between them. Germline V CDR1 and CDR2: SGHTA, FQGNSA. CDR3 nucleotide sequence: TGTGCCAGCAGCTTAGACGGGTGGGGCACAGATACGCAGTATTTT. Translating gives CASSLDGWGTDTQYF. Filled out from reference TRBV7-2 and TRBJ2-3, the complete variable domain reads GAGVSQSPSNKVTEKGKDVELRCDPISGHTALYWYRQSLGQGLEFLIYFQGNSAPDKSGLPSDRFSAERTGGSVSTLTIQRTQQEDSAVYLCASSLDGWGTDTQYFGPGTRLTVL.

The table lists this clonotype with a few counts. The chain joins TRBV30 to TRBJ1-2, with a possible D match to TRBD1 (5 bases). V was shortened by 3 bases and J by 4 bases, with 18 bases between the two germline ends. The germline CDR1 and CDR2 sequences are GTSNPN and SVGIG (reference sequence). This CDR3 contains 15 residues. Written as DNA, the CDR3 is TGTGCCTGGAGATGGGAAGGGGAGGTTAGCTATGGCTACACCTTC. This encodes CAWRWEGEVSYGYTF.

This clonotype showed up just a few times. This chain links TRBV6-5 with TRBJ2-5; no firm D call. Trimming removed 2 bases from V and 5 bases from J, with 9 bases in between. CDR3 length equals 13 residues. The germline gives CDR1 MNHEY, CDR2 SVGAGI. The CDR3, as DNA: TGTGCCAGCAGTTACGGTCATTTGGAGACCCAGTACTTC. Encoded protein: CASSYGHLETQYF.